Included here is one TCR beta chain sequence, with context. This sample is part of a study of blood T cell repertoires in COVID-19. Seattle participants joined during active infection and were tracked over time. Sequenced by immunoSEQ multiplex PCR; TCRdb stores in-frame clones only, minus some. The data show approximately 240,000 clones, with 83% seen just once and around 1.3% held by the top ten. V dropped 3 bases and J dropped 4; count of bases not matched to a gene: 6. CDR1 is MNHEY, CDR2 SVGEGT, per germline. CDR3 length: 14 amino acids. The rearrangement uses TRBV6-2 or TRBV6-3 and TRBJ2-7, with 7 nucleotides matching TRBD2. The sequence was obtained from a woman younger than 45 with COVID-19, enrolled during active disease. Specimen: peripheral blood. The CDR3 bases are TGTGCCAGCAGTTATTACGGGAGGAGTTACGAGCAGTACTTC. It is translated as CASSYYGRSYEQYF.